Listed below are T cell receptor beta chains from one sample, sequenced in a study of human CD8 memory T cell subsets. Using the 5' RACE reads, TCRdb records one entry per CDR3 protein without DNA. The sample's table shows about 12,000 distinct CDR3 sequences. Sequenced: CD8+ T cells from PBMCs. The receptors were sampled from a human donor in good health. Each CDR3 is given with its conserved first and last residue. Fields, in order: J gene, V gene, clone size, CDR3 protein. Clone sizes are given selectively: once, few, many, or a class where the clone is expanded.

j_call: TRBJ2-5
v_call: TRBV2
clone_size: NA
cdr3_aa: CASSRGRAKETQYF

j_call: TRBJ2-1
v_call: TRBV5-5
clone_size: NA
cdr3_aa: CASSMGTSGSYNEQFF

j_call: TRBJ2-3
v_call: TRBV10-3
clone_size: NA
cdr3_aa: CAIRPDSTDTQYF

j_call: TRBJ2-1
v_call: TRBV6-5
clone_size: NA
cdr3_aa: CASSYSLADRGRNEQFF

j_call: TRBJ2-7
v_call: TRBV5-1
clone_size: medium-sized
cdr3_aa: CASSLTDSSYEQYF

j_call: TRBJ1-2
v_call: TRBV19
clone_size: NA
cdr3_aa: CASSIDGATARGYTF

j_call: TRBJ2-1
v_call: TRBV4-1
clone_size: NA
cdr3_aa: CASSQETSGGYNEQFF

j_call: TRBJ1-1
v_call: TRBV9
clone_size: NA
cdr3_aa: CASSVVGGQNTEAFF

j_call: TRBJ2-3
v_call: TRBV7-8
clone_size: NA
cdr3_aa: CASSLGGGMRTDTQYF

j_call: TRBJ2-7
v_call: TRBV6-6
clone_size: NA
cdr3_aa: CASSYFRGKIPIGYEQYF

j_call: TRBJ2-3
v_call: TRBV4-1
clone_size: NA
cdr3_aa: CASSQDLGLTLTQYF

j_call: TRBJ2-1
v_call: TRBV29-1
clone_size: NA
cdr3_aa: CSGGAASLNEQFF

j_call: TRBJ1-2
v_call: TRBV7-9
clone_size: medium-sized
cdr3_aa: CASSDSQGDYGYTF

j_call: TRBJ2-1
v_call: TRBV4-3
clone_size: NA
cdr3_aa: CASSQDLAGAINEQFF

j_call: TRBJ1-2
v_call: TRBV14
clone_size: NA
cdr3_aa: CASSHVDSIISNYGYTF

j_call: TRBJ2-7
v_call: TRBV3-1
clone_size: NA
cdr3_aa: CASSPGGLVYEQYF

j_call: TRBJ2-1
v_call: TRBV27
clone_size: NA
cdr3_aa: CASSLLTPYNEQFF

j_call: TRBJ2-7
v_call: TRBV20-1
clone_size: NA
cdr3_aa: CSARDLQDLSYEQYF

j_call: TRBJ2-1
v_call: TRBV7-9
clone_size: NA
cdr3_aa: CAIPGLAYEQFF

j_call: TRBJ2-1
v_call: TRBV13
clone_size: NA
cdr3_aa: CASSAWTDHSYNEQFF

j_call: TRBJ2-7
v_call: TRBV20-1
clone_size: NA
cdr3_aa: CSARDFRDKWSYEQYF

j_call: TRBJ2-7
v_call: TRBV15
clone_size: NA
cdr3_aa: CATSRSLAGGTYEQYF

j_call: TRBJ2-1
v_call: TRBV4-2
clone_size: NA
cdr3_aa: CASSQDPLGEINEQFF

j_call: TRBJ1-1
v_call: TRBV15
clone_size: NA
cdr3_aa: CATSTRQSANTEAFF